This TCR beta chain was sequenced during a study of T cell changes during pregnancy in multiple sclerosis. As for this clone: This sample includes further DNA sequences coding for the same CDR3.

This table comes from immunoSEQ multiplex PCR, and its TCRdb copy is limited to in-frame clones, with some not included. The data hold 40,000 to 55,000 clones, with approximately 88% observed a single time. The source of this sequence is a female donor with multiple sclerosis, enrolled in a pregnancy study. The input for sequencing was CD4+ T cells from peripheral blood mononuclear cells, taken in the first trimester of pregnancy.

CDR3 sequence: CASSQGQGMYEQYF. DNA of the CDR3: TGTGCCAGCTCACAGGGCCAGGGAATGTACGAGCAGTACTTC. This chain joins TRBV18 and TRBJ2-7, with D possibly TRBD1 on 5 matching bases. The germline V and J ends were trimmed by 4 bases and 4 bases, with 14 bases remaining between them. The CDR3 has 14 amino acids. Germline V gives CDR1 KGHSH, CDR2 LQKENI.